This T cell receptor (beta chain) came from a study of regulatory T cells in long-lasting Graves disease. In the study overall: Antithyroid drugs had been taken under 3 months by newly diagnosed Graves' patients.

This CDR3 spans 15 amino acids. Germline CDR1 is SGHNT and CDR2 is YYREEE (reference sequence). The V gene lost 4 bases and the J gene lost 5 bases, with 16 bases spanning the gap. This clonotype was counted ten times or more. Time point of the sample: newly diagnosed GD, antithyroid drugs for less than 3 months. TCR sequences were obtained from RNA taken from PBMCs. The TCR beta library used iRepertoire HTBI primers with Arm-PCR amplification of CDR3. Each CDR3 protein gets one entry after TCRdb re-called the multiplex PCR reads with MiXCR. The sample shows 400,000 to 500,000 distinct CDR3 sequences, more than 13% of them seen only once. These data were also reused for a study on T cells in Graves' hyperthyroidism and ophthalmopathy.

The sample was peripheral blood mononuclear cells (PBMCs), taken at new diagnosis, from a patient treated with antithyroid drugs. The V and J genes are TRBV5-4 and TRBJ2-1; perhaps D is TRBD1 or TRBD2 (6 bases each). The sequence was obtained from a woman aged 25 to 45 with Graves disease. The CDR3 sequence is CASSGGGILDNEQFF. The CDR3 DNA reads as TGTGCCAGCAGCGGAGGGGGAATCCTGGACAATGAGCAGTTCTTC.